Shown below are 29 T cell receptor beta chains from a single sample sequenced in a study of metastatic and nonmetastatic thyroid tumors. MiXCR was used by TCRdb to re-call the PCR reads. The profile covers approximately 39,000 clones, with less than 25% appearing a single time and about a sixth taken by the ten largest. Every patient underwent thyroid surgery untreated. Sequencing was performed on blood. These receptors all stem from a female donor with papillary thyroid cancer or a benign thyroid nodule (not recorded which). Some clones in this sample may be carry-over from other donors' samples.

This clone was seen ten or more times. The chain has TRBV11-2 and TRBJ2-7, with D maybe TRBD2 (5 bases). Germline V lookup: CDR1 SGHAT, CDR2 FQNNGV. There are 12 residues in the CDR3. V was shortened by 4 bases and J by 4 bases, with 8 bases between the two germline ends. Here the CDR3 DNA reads TGTGCCAGCAGCTCCGAGGGTTACGAGCAGTACTTC. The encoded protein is CASSSEGYEQYF.

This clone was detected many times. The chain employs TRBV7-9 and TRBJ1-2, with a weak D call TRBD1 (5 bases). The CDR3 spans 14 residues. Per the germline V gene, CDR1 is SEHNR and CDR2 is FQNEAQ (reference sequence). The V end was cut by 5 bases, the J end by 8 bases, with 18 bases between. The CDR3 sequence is CASSPSWGDRGYTF. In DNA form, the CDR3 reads TGTGCCAGCAGCCCGTCCTGGGGGGATCGGGGCTACACCTTC.

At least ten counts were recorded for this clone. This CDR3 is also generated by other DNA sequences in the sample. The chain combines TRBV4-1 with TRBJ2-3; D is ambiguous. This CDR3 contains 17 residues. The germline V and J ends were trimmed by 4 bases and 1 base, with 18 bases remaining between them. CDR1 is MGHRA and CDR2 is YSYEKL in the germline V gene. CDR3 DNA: TGCGCCAGCAGCCGGAGCGCGGCGAATCTGGGCACAGATACGCAGTATTTT. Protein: CASSRSAANLGTDTQYF.

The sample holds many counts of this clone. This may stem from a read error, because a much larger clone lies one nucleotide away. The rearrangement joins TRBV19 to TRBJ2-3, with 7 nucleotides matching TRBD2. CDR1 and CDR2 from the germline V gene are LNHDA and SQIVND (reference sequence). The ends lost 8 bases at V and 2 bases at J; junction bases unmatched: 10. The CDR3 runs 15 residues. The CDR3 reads CASWGGGSATDTQYF. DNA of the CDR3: TGTGCCAGTTGGGGGGGAGGGTCAGCCACAGATACGCAGTATTTT.

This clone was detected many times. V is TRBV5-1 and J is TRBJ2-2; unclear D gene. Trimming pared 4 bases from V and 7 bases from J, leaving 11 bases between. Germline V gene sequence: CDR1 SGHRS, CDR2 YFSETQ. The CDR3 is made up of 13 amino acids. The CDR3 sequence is CASSGTVDGELFF. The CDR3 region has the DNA TGCGCCAGCAGCGGCACGGTGGACGGGGAGCTGTTTTTT.

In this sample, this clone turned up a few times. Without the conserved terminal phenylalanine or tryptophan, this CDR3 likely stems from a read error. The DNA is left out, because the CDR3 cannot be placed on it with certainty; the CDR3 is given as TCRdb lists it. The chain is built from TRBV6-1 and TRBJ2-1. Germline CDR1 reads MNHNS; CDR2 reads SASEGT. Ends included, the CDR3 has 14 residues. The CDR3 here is CASSDWEAPHEQLL.

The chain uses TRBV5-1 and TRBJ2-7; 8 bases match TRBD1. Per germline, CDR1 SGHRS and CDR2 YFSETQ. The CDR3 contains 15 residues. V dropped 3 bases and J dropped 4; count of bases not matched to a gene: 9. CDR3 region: CASSYGTGDPYEQYF. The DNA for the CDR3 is TGCGCCAGCAGCTATGGGACAGGCGATCCTTACGAGCAGTACTTC.

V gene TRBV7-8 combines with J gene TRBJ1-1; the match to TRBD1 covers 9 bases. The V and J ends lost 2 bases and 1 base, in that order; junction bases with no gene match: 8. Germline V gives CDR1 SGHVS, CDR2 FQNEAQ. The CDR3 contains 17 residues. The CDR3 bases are TGTGCCAGCAGCTTATTGAACAGGGGGCGCAGGAACACTGAAGCTTTCTTT. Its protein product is CASSLLNRGRRNTEAFF. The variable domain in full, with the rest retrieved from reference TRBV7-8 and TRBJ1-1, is GAGVSQSPRYKVAKRGQDVALRCDPISGHVSLFWYQQALGQGPEFLTYFQNEAQLDKSGLPSDRFFAERPEGSVSTLKIQRTQQEDSAVYLCASSLLNRGRRNTEAFFGQGTRLTVV.

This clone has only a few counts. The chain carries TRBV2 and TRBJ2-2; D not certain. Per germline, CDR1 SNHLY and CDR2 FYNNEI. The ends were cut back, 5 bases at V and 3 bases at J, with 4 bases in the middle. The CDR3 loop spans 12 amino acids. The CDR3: CASSLDTGELFF. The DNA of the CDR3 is TGTGCCAGCAGTCTAGACACCGGGGAGCTGTTTTTT.

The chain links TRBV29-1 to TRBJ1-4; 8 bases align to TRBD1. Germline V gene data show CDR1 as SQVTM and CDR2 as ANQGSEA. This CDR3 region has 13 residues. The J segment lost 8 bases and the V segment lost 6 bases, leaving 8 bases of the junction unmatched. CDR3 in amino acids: CSVRGRAPEKLFF. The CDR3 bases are TGCAGCGTCAGGGGGCGGGCACCAGAAAAACTGTTTTTT.

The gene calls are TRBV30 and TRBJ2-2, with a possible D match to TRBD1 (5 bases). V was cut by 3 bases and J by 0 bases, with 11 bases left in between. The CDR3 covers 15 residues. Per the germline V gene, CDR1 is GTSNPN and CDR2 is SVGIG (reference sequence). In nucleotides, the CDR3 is TGTGCCTGGAGGGAAACAGGTACGAACACCGGGGAGCTGTTTTTT. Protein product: CAWRETGTNTGELFF.

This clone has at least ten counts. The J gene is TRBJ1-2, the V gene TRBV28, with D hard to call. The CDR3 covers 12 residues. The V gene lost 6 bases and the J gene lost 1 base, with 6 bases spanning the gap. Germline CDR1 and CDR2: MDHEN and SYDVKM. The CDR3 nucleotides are TGTGCCAGCAGGGCGTTTAACTATGGCTACACCTTC. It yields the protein CASRAFNYGYTF.

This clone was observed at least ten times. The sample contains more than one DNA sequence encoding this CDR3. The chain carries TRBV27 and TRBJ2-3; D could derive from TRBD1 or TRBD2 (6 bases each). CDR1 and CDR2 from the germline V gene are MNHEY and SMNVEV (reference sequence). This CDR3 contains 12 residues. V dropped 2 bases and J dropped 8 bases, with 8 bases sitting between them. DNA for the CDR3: TGTGCCAGCAGTTTAGGGGGGCTTACGCAGTATTTT. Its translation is CASSLGGLTQYF.

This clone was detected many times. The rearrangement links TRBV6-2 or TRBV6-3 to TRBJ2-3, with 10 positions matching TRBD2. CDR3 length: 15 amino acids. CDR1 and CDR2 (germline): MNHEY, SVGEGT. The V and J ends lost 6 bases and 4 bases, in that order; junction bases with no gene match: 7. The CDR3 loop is CASSTLAGAADTQYF. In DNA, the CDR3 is TGTGCCAGCAGCACGCTAGCGGGAGCCGCAGATACGCAGTATTTT.

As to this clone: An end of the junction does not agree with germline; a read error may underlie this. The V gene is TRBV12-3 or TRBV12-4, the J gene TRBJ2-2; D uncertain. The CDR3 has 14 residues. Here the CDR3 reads CASSWSSSTWELFF. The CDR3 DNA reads TGTGCCAGCAGTTGGTCGTCTTCCACCTGGGAGCTGTTTTTT.

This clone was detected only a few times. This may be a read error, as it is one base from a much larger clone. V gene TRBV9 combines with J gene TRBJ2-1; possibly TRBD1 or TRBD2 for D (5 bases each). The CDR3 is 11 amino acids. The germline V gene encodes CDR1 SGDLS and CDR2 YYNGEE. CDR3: CSSSRGEEQFF. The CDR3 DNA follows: TGTTCCAGCAGCCGAGGGGAGGAGCAGTTCTTC.

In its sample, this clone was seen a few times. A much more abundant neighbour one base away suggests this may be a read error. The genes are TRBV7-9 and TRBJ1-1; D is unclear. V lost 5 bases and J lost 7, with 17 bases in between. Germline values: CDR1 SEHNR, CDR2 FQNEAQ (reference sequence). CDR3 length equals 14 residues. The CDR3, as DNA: TGTGCCAGCAGCGACAACACCCGAGCGGGTGAAGCTTTCTTT. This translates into CASSDNTRAGEAFF.

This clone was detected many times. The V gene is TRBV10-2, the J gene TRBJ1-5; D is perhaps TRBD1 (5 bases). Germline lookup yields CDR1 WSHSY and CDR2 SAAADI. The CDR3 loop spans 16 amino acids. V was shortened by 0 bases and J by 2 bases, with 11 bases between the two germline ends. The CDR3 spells CASSESKGFGNQPQHF. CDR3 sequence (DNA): TGCGCCAGCAGTGAGTCGAAGGGGTTCGGCAATCAGCCCCAGCATTTT.

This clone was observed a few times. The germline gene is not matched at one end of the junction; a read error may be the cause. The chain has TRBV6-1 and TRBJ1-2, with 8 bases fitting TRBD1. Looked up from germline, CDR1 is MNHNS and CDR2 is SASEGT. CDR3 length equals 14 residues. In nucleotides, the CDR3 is TGTGCCAGCAGCCAGGGGGCGTACGGCTATGGCTACACCTTT. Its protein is CASSQGAYGYGYTF.

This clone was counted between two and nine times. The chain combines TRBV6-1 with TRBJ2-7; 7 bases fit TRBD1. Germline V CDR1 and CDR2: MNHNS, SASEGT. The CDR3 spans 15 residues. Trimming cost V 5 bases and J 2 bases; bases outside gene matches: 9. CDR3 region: CASSWSTGPAYEQYF. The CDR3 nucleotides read TGTGCCAGCAGTTGGTCGACAGGGCCTGCCTACGAGCAGTACTTC.

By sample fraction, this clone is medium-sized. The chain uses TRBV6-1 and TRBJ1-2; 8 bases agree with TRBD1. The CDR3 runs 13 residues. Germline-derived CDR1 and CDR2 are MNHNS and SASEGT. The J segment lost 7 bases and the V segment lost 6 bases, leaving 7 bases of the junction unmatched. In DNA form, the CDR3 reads TGTGCCAGCAGCTGGCAGGGGGCCTTTGGCTACACCTTC. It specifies CASSWQGAFGYTF.

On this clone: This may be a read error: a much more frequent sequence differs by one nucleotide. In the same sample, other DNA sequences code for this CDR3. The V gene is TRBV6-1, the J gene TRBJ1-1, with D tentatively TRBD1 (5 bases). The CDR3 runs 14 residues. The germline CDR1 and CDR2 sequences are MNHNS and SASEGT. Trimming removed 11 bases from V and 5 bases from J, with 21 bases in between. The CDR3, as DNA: TGTGCCCAAGGGGCAGAGAGCACTCTAACTGAAGCTTTCTTT. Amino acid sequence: CAQGAESTLTEAFF.

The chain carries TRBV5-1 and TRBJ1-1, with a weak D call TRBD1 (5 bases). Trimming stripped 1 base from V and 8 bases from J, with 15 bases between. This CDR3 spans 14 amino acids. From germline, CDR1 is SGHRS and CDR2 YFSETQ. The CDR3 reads CASSLQGSNVEAFF. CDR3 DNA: TGCGCCAGCAGCTTGCAGGGTTCGAACGTAGAAGCTTTCTTT. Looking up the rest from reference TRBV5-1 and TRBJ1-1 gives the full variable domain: KAGVTQTPRYLIKTRGQQVTLSCSPISGHRSVSWYQQTPGQGLQFLFEYFSETQRNKGNFPGRFSGRQFSNSRSEMNVSTLELGDSALYLCASSLQGSNVEAFFGQGTRLTVV.

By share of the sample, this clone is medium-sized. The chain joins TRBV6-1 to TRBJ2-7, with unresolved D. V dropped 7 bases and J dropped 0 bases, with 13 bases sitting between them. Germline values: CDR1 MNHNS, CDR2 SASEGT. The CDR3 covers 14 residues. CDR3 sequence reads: CASNPSPSSYEQYF. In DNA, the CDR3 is TGTGCCAGCAACCCAAGCCCCAGCTCCTACGAGCAGTACTTC.

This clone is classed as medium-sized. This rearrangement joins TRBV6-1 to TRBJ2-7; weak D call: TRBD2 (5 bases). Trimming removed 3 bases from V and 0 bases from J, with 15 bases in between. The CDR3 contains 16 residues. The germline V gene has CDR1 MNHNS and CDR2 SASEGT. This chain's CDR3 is CASSEASFDASYEQYF. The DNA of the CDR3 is TGTGCCAGCAGTGAGGCTAGCTTCGACGCCTCCTACGAGCAGTACTTC.

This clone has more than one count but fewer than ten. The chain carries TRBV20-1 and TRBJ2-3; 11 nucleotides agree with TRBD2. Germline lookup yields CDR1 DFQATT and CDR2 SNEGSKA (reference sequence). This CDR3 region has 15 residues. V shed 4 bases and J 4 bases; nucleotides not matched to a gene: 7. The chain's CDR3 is CSAMETSGSADTQYF. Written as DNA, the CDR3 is TGCAGTGCTATGGAAACTAGCGGGAGTGCAGATACGCAGTATTTT.

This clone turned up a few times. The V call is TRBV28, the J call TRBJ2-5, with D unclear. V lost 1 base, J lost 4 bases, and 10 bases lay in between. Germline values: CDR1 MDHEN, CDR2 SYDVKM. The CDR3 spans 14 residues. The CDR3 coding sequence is TGTGCCAGCAGTTTATCCCATATACTAGAGACCCAGTACTTC. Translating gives CASSLSHILETQYF.

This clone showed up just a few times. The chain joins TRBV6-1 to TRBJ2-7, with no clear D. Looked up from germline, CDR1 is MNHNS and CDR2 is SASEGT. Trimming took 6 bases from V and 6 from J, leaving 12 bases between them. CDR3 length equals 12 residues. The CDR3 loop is CASSPVGLEQYF. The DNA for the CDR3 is TGTGCCAGCAGCCCGGTCGGGCTCGAGCAGTACTTC.

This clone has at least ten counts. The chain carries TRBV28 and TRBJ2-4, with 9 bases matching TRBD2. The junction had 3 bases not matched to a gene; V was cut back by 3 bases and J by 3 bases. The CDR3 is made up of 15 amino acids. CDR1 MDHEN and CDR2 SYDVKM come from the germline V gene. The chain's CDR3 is CASSLGTSFKNIQYF. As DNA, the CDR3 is TGTGCCAGCAGTTTGGGGACTAGCTTCAAAAACATTCAGTACTTC.